This record concerns one T cell receptor beta chain sequence. Assay: immunoSEQ multiplex PCR; the TCRdb copy retains only in-frame clones and omits some. The sample lists 200,000 to 250,000 clones, around nine tenths occurring once. This entry belongs to a study of cytomegalovirus exposure and HLA in healthy donors. Sequenced input: PBMCs. The clonotype was recovered from a man aged 18 to 29 in good health and CMV-seronegative.

CDR3 sequence (DNA): TGCGCCAGCAGCCCGACTAGCGGGAGGGTGAACACCGGGGAGCTGTTTTTT. It is translated as CASSPTSGRVNTGELFF. The J gene is TRBJ2-2, the V gene TRBV5-1; 14 nucleotides line up with TRBD2. The CDR3 contains 17 residues. Germline trimming cut 4 bases from V and 1 base from J; bases unmatched to any gene: 3. Germline V gene data show CDR1 as SGHRS and CDR2 as YFSETQ.